This T cell receptor beta chain was captured by sequencing in a study of early stage breast cancer tumors. Method: immunoSEQ multiplex PCR; TCRdb's copy keeps in-frame clones and lacks some. The table lists around 9,800 clones, over 70% of them singletons. Germline V gene lookup returns CDR1 SGHDT and CDR2 YYEEEE. The CDR3 runs to 14 residues. V shed 4 bases, J shed 9 bases, and the junction held 11 bases outside the gene matches. The sample comprised breast tumor tissue. The V gene is TRBV5-6, the J gene TRBJ2-3, with 7 bases lining up with TRBD2. This sequence originates from a person between 65 and 80 years old with breast cancer. The chain's CDR3 is CASSTGTIGITQYF. The CDR3 nucleotides are TGTGCCAGCAGCACCGGGACTATAGGAATAACGCAGTATTTT.